A selection of T cell receptor beta chains follows, all from one sample in a study of vaccination and CD4 T cells after COVID-19. Their cognate antigens are unknown. Each CDR3 protein is one row after TCRdb ran MiXCR on the PCR reads. The sample yields about 20,000 distinct CDR3 sequences, 60% seen once. Material: CD4+ T cells from blood, cultured in vitro, obtained after SARS-CoV-2 vaccination. These receptors were obtained from a human donor who had recovered from COVID-19. Each CDR3 is given with its conserved first and last residue. Each record gives: CDR3 protein, CDR3 DNA, D gene, J gene, clone size, V gene. The D gene is left open where the match is weak. Clone size is given for some rows only: seen once, a few or many times, or a class if the clone is expanded.

CDR3aa: CASTGVNEQFF; CDR3nt: TGTGCCAGCACCGGGGTAAATGAGCAGTTCTTC; d_gene: NA; j_gene: TRBJ2-1; abundance: NA; v_gene: TRBV5-4
CDR3aa: CASSSNPRTGGNTIYF; CDR3nt: TGTGCCAGCAGCTCCAACCCTCGGACAGGAGGAAACACCATATATTTT; d_gene: TRBD1; j_gene: TRBJ1-3; abundance: NA; v_gene: TRBV7-8
CDR3aa: CASSESQSREKLFF; CDR3nt: TGTGCCAGCAGTGAAAGTCAATCGCGTGAAAAACTGTTTTTT; d_gene: NA; j_gene: TRBJ1-4; abundance: NA; v_gene: TRBV6-1
CDR3aa: CASSFRGISTDTQYF; CDR3nt: TGTGCCAGCAGTTTCCGGGGGATTAGCACAGATACGCAGTATTTT; d_gene: NA; j_gene: TRBJ2-3; abundance: few; v_gene: TRBV27
CDR3aa: CATSRGVHGTEAFF; CDR3nt: TGTGCCACCAGCAGAGGCGTTCACGGCACTGAAGCTTTCTTT; d_gene: NA; j_gene: TRBJ1-1; abundance: few; v_gene: TRBV15
CDR3aa: CASSQTQDRHRTF; CDR3nt: TGTGCCAGCAGCCAAACCCAGGACCGGCACCGCACCTTC; d_gene: NA; j_gene: TRBJ1-2; abundance: NA; v_gene: TRBV6-1
CDR3aa: CASSQPGRPSTDTQYF; CDR3nt: TGTGCCAGCAGCCAACCTGGACGGCCTAGCACAGATACGCAGTATTTT; d_gene: NA; j_gene: TRBJ2-3; abundance: once; v_gene: TRBV4-2
CDR3aa: CASSLGGGNTEAFF; CDR3nt: TGTGCCAGCAGCCTGGGCGGAGGGAACACTGAAGCTTTCTTT; d_gene: NA; j_gene: TRBJ1-1; abundance: NA; v_gene: TRBV7-2
CDR3aa: CSAKTPANYGYTF; CDR3nt: TGCAGTGCTAAAACCCCAGCTAACTATGGCTACACCTTC; d_gene: NA; j_gene: TRBJ1-2; abundance: NA; v_gene: TRBV20-1
CDR3aa: CASSDGQGLEKQPQHF; CDR3nt: TGTGCCAGCAGTGACGGGCAGGGGCTAGAAAAACAGCCCCAGCATTTT; d_gene: NA; j_gene: TRBJ1-5; abundance: NA; v_gene: TRBV6-4
CDR3aa: CSAHRDTNEQFF; CDR3nt: TGCAGTGCCCACCGGGACACCAATGAGCAGTTCTTC; d_gene: NA; j_gene: TRBJ2-1; abundance: NA; v_gene: TRBV20-1
CDR3aa: CASSDGLAGISYEQYF; CDR3nt: TGTGCCAGCAGCGATGGACTAGCGGGGATCTCCTACGAGCAGTACTTC; d_gene: TRBD2; j_gene: TRBJ2-7; abundance: NA; v_gene: TRBV5-4
CDR3aa: CSAAGGSGSNQPQHF; CDR3nt: TGCAGTGCTGCGGGGGGGTCTGGAAGCAATCAGCCCCAGCATTTT; d_gene: NA; j_gene: TRBJ1-5; abundance: once; v_gene: TRBV20-1
CDR3aa: CASILSGSTYNEQFF; CDR3nt: TGTGCCAGTATCCTTAGCGGATCGACCTACAATGAGCAGTTCTTC; d_gene: NA; j_gene: TRBJ2-1; abundance: NA; v_gene: TRBV19
CDR3aa: CASKQRVSTDTQYF; CDR3nt: TGTGCCAGCAAACAGCGGGTTAGCACAGATACGCAGTATTTT; d_gene: NA; j_gene: TRBJ2-3; abundance: NA; v_gene: TRBV2